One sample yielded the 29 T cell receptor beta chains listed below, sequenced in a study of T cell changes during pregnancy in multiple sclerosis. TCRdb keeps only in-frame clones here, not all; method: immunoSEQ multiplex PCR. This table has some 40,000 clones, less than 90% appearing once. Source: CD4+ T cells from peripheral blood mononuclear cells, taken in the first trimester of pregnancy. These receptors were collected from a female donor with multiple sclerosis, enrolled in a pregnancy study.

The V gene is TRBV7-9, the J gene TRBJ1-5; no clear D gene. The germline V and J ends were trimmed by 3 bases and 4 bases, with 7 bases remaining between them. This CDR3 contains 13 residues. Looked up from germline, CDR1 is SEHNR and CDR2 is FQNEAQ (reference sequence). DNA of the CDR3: TGTGCCAGCAGCTTCTCGGGGAATCAGCCCCAGCATTTT. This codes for CASSFSGNQPQHF.

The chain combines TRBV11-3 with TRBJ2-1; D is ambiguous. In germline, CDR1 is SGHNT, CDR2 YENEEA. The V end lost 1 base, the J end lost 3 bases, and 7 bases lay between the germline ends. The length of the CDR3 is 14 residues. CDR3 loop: CASSLGHNYNEQFF. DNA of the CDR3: TGTGCCAGCAGCTTAGGACATAACTACAATGAGCAGTTCTTC.

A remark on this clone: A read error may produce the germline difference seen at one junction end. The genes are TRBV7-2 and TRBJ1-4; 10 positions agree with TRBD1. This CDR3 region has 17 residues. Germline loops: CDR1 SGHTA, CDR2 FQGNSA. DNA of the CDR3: TGTGCCAGCAGCTTAACAGGGACAGGGGCAACTTATGAAAAACTGTTTTTT. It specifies CASSLTGTGATYEKLFF.

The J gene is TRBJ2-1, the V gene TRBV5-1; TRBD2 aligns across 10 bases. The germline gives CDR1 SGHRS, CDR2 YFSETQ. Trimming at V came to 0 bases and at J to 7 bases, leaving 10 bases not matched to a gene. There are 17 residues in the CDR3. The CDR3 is CASSLGGTSVLFNEQFF. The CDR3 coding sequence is TGCGCCAGCAGCTTGGGGGGGACTAGCGTCCTGTTTAATGAGCAGTTCTTC.

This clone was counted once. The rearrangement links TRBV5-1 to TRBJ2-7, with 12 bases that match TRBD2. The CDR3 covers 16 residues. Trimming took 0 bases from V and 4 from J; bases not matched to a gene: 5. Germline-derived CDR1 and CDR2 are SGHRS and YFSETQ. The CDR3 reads CASSLGLAGALYEQYF. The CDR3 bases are TGCGCCAGCAGCTTGGGACTAGCGGGGGCTCTGTACGAGCAGTACTTC.

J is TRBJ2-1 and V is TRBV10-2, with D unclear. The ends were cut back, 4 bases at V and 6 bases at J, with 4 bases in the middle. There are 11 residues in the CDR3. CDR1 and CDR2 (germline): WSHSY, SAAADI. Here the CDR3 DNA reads TGCGCCAGCAGTGGAGGCAATGAGCAGTTCTTC. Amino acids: CASSGGNEQFF.

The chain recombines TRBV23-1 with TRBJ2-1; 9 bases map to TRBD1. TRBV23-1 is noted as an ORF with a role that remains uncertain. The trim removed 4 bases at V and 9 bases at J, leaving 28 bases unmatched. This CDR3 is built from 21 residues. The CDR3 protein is CASSLLRQGVLSGSVRGEQFF. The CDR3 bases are TGCGCCAGCAGTCTCCTCAGACAGGGGGTTCTTTCCGGGAGTGTCAGGGGTGAGCAGTTCTTC.

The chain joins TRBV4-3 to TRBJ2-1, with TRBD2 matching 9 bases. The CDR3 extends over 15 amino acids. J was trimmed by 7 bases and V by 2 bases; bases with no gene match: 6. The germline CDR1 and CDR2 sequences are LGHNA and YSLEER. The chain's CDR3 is CASSQLTSGINEQFF. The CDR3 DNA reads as TGCGCCAGCAGCCAATTGACTAGCGGAATAAATGAGCAGTTCTTC.

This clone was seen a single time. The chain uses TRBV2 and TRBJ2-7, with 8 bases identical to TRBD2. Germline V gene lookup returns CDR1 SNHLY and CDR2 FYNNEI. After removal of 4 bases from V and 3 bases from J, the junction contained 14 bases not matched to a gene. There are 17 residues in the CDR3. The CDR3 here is CASSGSPSSGNIYEQYF. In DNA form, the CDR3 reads TGTGCCAGCAGTGGGTCCCCGAGTAGCGGGAATATCTACGAGCAGTACTTC.

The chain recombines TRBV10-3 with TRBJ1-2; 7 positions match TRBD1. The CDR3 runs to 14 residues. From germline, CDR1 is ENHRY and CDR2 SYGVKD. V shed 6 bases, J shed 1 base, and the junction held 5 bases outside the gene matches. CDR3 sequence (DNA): TGTGCCATCAGCTTCGGACAGGATAACTATGGCTACACCTTC. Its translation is CAISFGQDNYGYTF.

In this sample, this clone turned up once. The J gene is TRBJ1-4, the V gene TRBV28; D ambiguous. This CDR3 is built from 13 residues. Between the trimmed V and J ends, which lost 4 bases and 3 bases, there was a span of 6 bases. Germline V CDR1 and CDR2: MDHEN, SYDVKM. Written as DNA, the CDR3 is TGTGCCAGCAGTTGGGGAGCTAATGAAAAACTGTTTTTT. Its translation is CASSWGANEKLFF.

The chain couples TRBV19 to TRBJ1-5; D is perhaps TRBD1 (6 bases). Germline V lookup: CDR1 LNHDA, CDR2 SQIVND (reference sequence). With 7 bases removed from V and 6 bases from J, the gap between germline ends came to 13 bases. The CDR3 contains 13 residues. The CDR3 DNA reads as TGTGCCAGTACGAACGGGGGGCGTCAGCCCCAGCATTTT. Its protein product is CASTNGGRQPQHF.

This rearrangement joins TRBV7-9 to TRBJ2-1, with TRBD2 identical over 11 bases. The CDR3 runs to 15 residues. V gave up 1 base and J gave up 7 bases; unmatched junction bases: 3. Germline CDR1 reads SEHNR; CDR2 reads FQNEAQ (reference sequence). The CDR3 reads CASSLGLAGGNEQFF. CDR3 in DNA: TGTGCCAGCAGCTTAGGGCTAGCGGGAGGAAATGAGCAGTTCTTC.

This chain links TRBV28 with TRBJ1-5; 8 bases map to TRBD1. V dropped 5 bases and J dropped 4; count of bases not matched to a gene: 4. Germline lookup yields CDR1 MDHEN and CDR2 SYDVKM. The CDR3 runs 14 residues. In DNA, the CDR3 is TGTGCCAGCAGTGCGCAGGGGGCGAATCAGCCCCAGCATTTT. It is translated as CASSAQGANQPQHF.

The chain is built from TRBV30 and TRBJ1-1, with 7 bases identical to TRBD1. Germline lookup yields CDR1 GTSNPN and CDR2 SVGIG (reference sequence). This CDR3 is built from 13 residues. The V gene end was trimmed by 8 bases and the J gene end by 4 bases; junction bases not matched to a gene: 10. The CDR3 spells CAGDRDGRTEAFF. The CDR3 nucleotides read TGTGCCGGCGACAGGGACGGTCGCACTGAAGCTTTCTTT.

In DNA form, the CDR3 reads TGTGCCAGCAGCCCCCGACAGGGGAGGGCGGAGACCCAGTACTTC. Protein: CASSPRQGRAETQYF. The chain links TRBV28 to TRBJ2-5, with D tentatively TRBD1 (8 bases). Trimming shortened V by 6 bases and J by 5 bases, and 19 bases separated the two germline ends. CDR3 length equals 15 residues. Looked up from germline, CDR1 is MDHEN and CDR2 is SYDVKM.

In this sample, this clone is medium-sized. As DNA, the CDR3 is TGTGCCAGCAGCCTGGTTCCAGGGTGGAACACTGAAGCTTTCTTT. Encoded protein: CASSLVPGWNTEAFF. This rearrangement joins TRBV5-4 to TRBJ1-1; possibly TRBD1 for D (5 bases). The CDR3 covers 15 residues. CDR1 and CDR2 from the germline V gene are SGHNT and YYREEE (reference sequence). V gave up 4 bases and J gave up 1 base, with 14 bases separating them.

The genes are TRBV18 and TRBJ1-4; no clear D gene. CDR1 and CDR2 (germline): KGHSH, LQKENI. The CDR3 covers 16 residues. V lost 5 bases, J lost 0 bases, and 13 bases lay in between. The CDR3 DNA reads TGTGCCAGCTCAGCGAGGAAACCTGCAACTAATGAAAAACTGTTTTTT. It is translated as CASSARKPATNEKLFF.

The CDR3 protein is CASSLLGRGTEAFF. The CDR3 region has the DNA TGTGCCAGCAGTTTATTGGGGCGGGGCACTGAAGCTTTCTTT. The J gene is TRBJ1-1, the V gene TRBV28; D perhaps matches TRBD1 (5 bases). The CDR3 runs 14 residues. Germline values: CDR1 MDHEN, CDR2 SYDVKM. Trimming took off 1 base at V and 4 bases at J, with 10 bases between the two ends.

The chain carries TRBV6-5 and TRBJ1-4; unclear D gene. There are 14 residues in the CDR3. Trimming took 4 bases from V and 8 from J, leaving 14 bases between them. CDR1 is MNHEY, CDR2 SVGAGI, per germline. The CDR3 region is CASSFQANGEKLFF. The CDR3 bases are TGTGCCAGCAGTTTCCAAGCGAACGGCGAAAAACTGTTTTTT.

CDR3 DNA sequence: TGTGCCAGCAGCTTTGGCGGAGCCCGCTCTGGGGCCAACGTCCTGACTTTC. Residues: CASSFGGARSGANVLTF. The chain recombines TRBV5-4 with TRBJ2-6; no clear D gene. CDR1 is SGHNT and CDR2 is YYREEE in the germline V gene (reference sequence). Trimming pared 2 bases from V and 0 bases from J, leaving 12 bases between. The CDR3 extends over 17 amino acids.

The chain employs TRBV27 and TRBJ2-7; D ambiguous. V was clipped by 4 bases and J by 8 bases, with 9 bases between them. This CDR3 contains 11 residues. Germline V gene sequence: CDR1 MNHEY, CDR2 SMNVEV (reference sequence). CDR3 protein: CASSWLSKQYF. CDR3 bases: TGTGCCAGCAGTTGGCTCTCCAAGCAGTACTTC.

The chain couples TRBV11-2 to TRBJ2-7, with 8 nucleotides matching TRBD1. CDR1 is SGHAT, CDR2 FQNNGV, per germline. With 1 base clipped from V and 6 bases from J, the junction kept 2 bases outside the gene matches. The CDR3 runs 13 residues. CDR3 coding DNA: TGTGCCAGCAGCTTAGGCAGGGGGCTCGAGCAGTACTTC. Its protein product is CASSLGRGLEQYF.

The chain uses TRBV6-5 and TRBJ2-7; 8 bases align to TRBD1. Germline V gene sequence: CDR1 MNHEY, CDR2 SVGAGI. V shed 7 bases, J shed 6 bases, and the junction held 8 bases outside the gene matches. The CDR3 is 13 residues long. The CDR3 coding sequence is TGTGCCAGCACCCGGACAGGGAAAAGCGAGCAGTACTTC. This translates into CASTRTGKSEQYF.

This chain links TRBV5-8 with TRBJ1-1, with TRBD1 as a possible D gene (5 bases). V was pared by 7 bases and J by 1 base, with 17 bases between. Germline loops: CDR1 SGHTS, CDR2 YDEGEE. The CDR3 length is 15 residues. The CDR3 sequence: CASGYSGVPNTEAFF. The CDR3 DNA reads TGTGCCAGCGGATACTCGGGGGTCCCGAACACTGAAGCTTTCTTT. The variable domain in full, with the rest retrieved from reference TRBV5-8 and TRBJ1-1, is EAGVTQSPTHLIKTRGQQATLRCSPISGHTSVYWYQQALGLGLQFLLWYDEGEERNRGNFPPRFSGRQFPNYSSELNVNALELEDSALYLCASGYSGVPNTEAFFGQGTRLTVV.

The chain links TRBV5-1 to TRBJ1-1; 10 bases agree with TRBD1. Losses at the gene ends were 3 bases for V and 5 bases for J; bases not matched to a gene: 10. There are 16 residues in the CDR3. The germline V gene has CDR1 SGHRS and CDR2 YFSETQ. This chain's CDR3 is CASSYGGTGVKTEAFF. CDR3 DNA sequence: TGCGCCAGCAGCTATGGGGGGACAGGGGTAAAAACTGAAGCTTTCTTT.

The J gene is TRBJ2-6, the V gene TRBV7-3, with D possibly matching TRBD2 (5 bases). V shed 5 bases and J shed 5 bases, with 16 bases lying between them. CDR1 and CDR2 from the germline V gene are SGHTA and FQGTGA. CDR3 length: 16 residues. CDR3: CASSMSGGSWANVLTF. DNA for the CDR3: TGTGCCAGCAGCATGAGCGGCGGTTCGTGGGCCAACGTCCTGACTTTC. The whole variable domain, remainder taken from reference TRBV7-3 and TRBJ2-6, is GAGVSQTPSNKVTEKGKYVELRCDPISGHTALYWYRQSLGQGPEFLIYFQGTGAADDSGLPNDRFFAVRPEGSVSTLKIQRTERGDSAVYLCASSMSGGSWANVLTFGAGSRLTVL.

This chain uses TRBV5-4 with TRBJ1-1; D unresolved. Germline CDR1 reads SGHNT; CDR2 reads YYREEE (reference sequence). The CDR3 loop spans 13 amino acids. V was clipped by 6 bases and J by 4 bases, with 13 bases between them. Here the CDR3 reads CASTTRAGTEAFF. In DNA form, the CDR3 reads TGTGCCAGCACCACGAGGGCGGGCACTGAAGCTTTCTTT.

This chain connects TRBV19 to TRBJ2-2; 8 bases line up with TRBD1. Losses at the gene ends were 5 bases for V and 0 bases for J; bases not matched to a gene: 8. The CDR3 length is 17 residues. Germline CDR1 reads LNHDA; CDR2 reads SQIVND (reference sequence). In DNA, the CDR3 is TGTGCCAGTAGTGGCAGGGGGCCCACCGCGAACACCGGGGAGCTGTTTTTT. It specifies CASSGRGPTANTGELFF.